This is a list of T cell receptor beta chains from one sample in a study of cytomegalovirus exposure and HLA in healthy donors. Measured with immunoSEQ multiplex PCR; TCRdb has only the in-frame clones, and not every one. The sample gives around 54,000 clones, 60% to 85% of which show up once; 8.1% is in the top ten. The source material was PBMCs. Receptors were obtained from a man aged 25-45 years in good health and CMV-seropositive. Both conserved end residues are part of each CDR3. Each record gives: D gene, J gene, clone size, V gene, CDR3 DNA, CDR3 protein. D genes are given only for firm matches. Some rows mark clone size as missing; the rest say once, few, many or name a class of expanded clone.

d_call: -
j_call: TRBJ1-4
clone_size: -
v_call: TRBV5-1
cdr3_nt: TGCGCCAGCAGGTCAGGCTACGGCGGGGAAAAACTGTTTTTT
cdr3_aa: CASRSGYGGEKLFF

d_call: -
j_call: TRBJ2-1
clone_size: -
v_call: TRBV14
cdr3_nt: TGTGCCAGCAGCCTCATCCCTAGCACTGTATACAATGAGCAGTTCTTC
cdr3_aa: CASSLIPSTVYNEQFF

d_call: -
j_call: TRBJ1-6
clone_size: -
v_call: TRBV25-1
cdr3_nt: TGTGCCAACAGTGCCGGGTACCCCTATAATTCACCCCTCCACTTT
cdr3_aa: CANSAGYPYNSPLHF

d_call: -
j_call: TRBJ1-5
clone_size: -
v_call: TRBV6-1
cdr3_nt: TGTGCCAGCAGTGGGCCTAGCGGGGGAGGCAATCAGCCCCAGCATTTT
cdr3_aa: CASSGPSGGGNQPQHF

d_call: TRBD1
j_call: TRBJ2-6
clone_size: -
v_call: TRBV28
cdr3_nt: TGTGCCAGCACCAACGAGGGGGCCGGGGCCAACGTCCTGACTTTC
cdr3_aa: CASTNEGAGANVLTF

d_call: -
j_call: TRBJ1-2
clone_size: -
v_call: TRBV7-9
cdr3_nt: TGTGCCAGCAGCTTATTCCCAACTACTAACTATGGCTACACCTTC
cdr3_aa: CASSLFPTTNYGYTF

d_call: TRBD1
j_call: TRBJ1-1
clone_size: -
v_call: TRBV7-2
cdr3_nt: TGTGCCAGCAGCCCCCGGGACAGGGGGTTTTCGAACACTGAAGCTTTCTTT
cdr3_aa: CASSPRDRGFSNTEAFF

d_call: TRBD1
j_call: TRBJ1-4
clone_size: -
v_call: TRBV6-6
cdr3_nt: TGTGCCAGCAGTTCATCGGGACAGGAGGGTGAAAAACTGTTTTTT
cdr3_aa: CASSSSGQEGEKLFF

d_call: -
j_call: TRBJ2-7
clone_size: -
v_call: TRBV21-1
cdr3_nt: TGTGCCAGCCCGTCCCTCCTCAACAGGGGGTTCTACGAGCAGTACTTC
cdr3_aa: CASPSLLNRGFYEQYF

d_call: TRBD1
j_call: TRBJ1-3
clone_size: -
v_call: TRBV5-1
cdr3_nt: TGCGCCAGCAGCTTCGGGACAGACTCTGGAAACACCATATATTTT
cdr3_aa: CASSFGTDSGNTIYF

d_call: TRBD1
j_call: TRBJ1-3
clone_size: -
v_call: TRBV7-2
cdr3_nt: TGTGCCAGCAGCTTATACGACAGGGCTTCAGACACCATATATTTT
cdr3_aa: CASSLYDRASDTIYF

d_call: TRBD2
j_call: TRBJ2-2
clone_size: once
v_call: TRBV9
cdr3_nt: TGTGCCAGTAATACCGGGGGGGTGAACACCGGGGAGCTGTTTTTT
cdr3_aa: CASNTGGVNTGELFF

d_call: TRBD1
j_call: TRBJ1-6
clone_size: few
v_call: TRBV6-1
cdr3_nt: TGTGCCAGCCTACTGGGACAGGGTTGGAATTCACCCCTCCACTTT
cdr3_aa: CASLLGQGWNSPLHF

d_call: TRBD2
j_call: TRBJ2-7
clone_size: -
v_call: TRBV7-8
cdr3_nt: TGTGCCAGCAGCTTACCAGCTTCGGGACTAGAGGATCGCGAGCAGTACTTC
cdr3_aa: CASSLPASGLEDREQYF

d_call: -
j_call: TRBJ1-2
clone_size: -
v_call: TRBV5-1
cdr3_nt: TGCGCCAGCAGTTTGGGGGGAGAGGATGGCTACACCTTC
cdr3_aa: CASSLGGEDGYTF

d_call: -
j_call: TRBJ1-6
clone_size: few
v_call: TRBV6-5
cdr3_nt: TGTGCCAGCAGTTACTCCCCTAATAATTCACCCCTCCACTTT
cdr3_aa: CASSYSPNNSPLHF

d_call: -
j_call: TRBJ1-6
clone_size: -
v_call: TRBV30
cdr3_nt: TGTGCCCTCGCCCCAGGACAGCACTATAATTCACCCCTCCACTTT
cdr3_aa: CALAPGQHYNSPLHF

d_call: TRBD1
j_call: TRBJ1-4
clone_size: -
v_call: TRBV5-6
cdr3_nt: TGTGCCAGCAGCTACGGACAGGGGCCTCTTAATGAAAAACTGTTTTTT
cdr3_aa: CASSYGQGPLNEKLFF

d_call: TRBD1
j_call: TRBJ2-7
clone_size: few
v_call: TRBV7-2
cdr3_nt: TGTGCCAGCAGCTCCTGGGACAGCTACGAGCAGTACTTC
cdr3_aa: CASSSWDSYEQYF

d_call: -
j_call: TRBJ2-5
clone_size: -
v_call: TRBV6-6
cdr3_nt: TGTGCCAGCAGTTCAGGACAGCCCCCAGAGACCCAGTACTTC
cdr3_aa: CASSSGQPPETQYF

d_call: -
j_call: TRBJ1-2
clone_size: once
v_call: TRBV11-2
cdr3_nt: TGTGCCAGCAGCTTAGGGGGGGGAATCGGTGATGGCTACACCTTC
cdr3_aa: CASSLGGGIGDGYTF

d_call: -
j_call: TRBJ2-1
clone_size: -
v_call: TRBV2
cdr3_nt: TGTGCCAGCAGTGTCGGACAGTACAATGAGCAGTTCTTC
cdr3_aa: CASSVGQYNEQFF

d_call: -
j_call: TRBJ1-4
clone_size: -
v_call: TRBV7-4
cdr3_nt: TGTGCCAGCAGCTTTCCCCGTCTCTTCGGGGGGACAACTAATGAAAAACTGTTTTTT
cdr3_aa: CASSFPRLFGGTTNEKLFF

d_call: -
j_call: TRBJ1-1
clone_size: few
v_call: TRBV9
cdr3_nt: TGTGCCAGCAGCGTCCCGGACACTGAAGCTTTCTTT
cdr3_aa: CASSVPDTEAFF

d_call: TRBD1
j_call: TRBJ2-3
clone_size: -
v_call: TRBV29-1
cdr3_nt: TGCAGCGTTGTCGGGGGACAGGGGACAGATACGCAGTATTTT
cdr3_aa: CSVVGGQGTDTQYF

d_call: TRBD2
j_call: TRBJ2-5
clone_size: -
v_call: TRBV5-6
cdr3_nt: TGTGCCAGCAGCTTCTGGGGGGGAGGGACCCAGTACTTC
cdr3_aa: CASSFWGGGTQYF

d_call: TRBD2
j_call: TRBJ2-3
clone_size: -
v_call: TRBV5-4
cdr3_nt: TGTGCCAGCAGCAACCCAACTGGTTTAGCGGGGGACACAGATACGCAGTATTTT
cdr3_aa: CASSNPTGLAGDTDTQYF

d_call: TRBD2
j_call: TRBJ2-2
clone_size: few
v_call: TRBV7-9
cdr3_nt: TGTGCCAGCAACCTATTCAGCGGGGGGTACACCGGGGAGCTGTTTTTT
cdr3_aa: CASNLFSGGYTGELFF

d_call: -
j_call: TRBJ2-1
clone_size: -
v_call: TRBV15
cdr3_nt: TGTGCCACCAGCAGTGCGCATAATGAGCAGTTCTTC
cdr3_aa: CATSSAHNEQFF

d_call: -
j_call: TRBJ1-1
clone_size: -
v_call: TRBV29-1
cdr3_nt: TGCAGCGTTTGGGGGGGGCACAGGGAGTACACTGAAGCTTTCTTT
cdr3_aa: CSVWGGHREYTEAFF

d_call: -
j_call: TRBJ2-1
clone_size: -
v_call: TRBV6-1
cdr3_nt: TGTGCCAGCAGTGTCGAAAGGGGATTTGAGCAGTTCTTC
cdr3_aa: CASSVERGFEQFF

d_call: -
j_call: TRBJ1-1
clone_size: few
v_call: TRBV29-1
cdr3_nt: TGCAGCGCAGGACAGTATGAAGCTTTCTTT
cdr3_aa: CSAGQYEAFF

d_call: TRBD1
j_call: TRBJ2-7
clone_size: -
v_call: TRBV29-1
cdr3_nt: TGCAGCGTTGAGGGGGACAGGGTCTACGAGCAGTACTTC
cdr3_aa: CSVEGDRVYEQYF

d_call: TRBD2
j_call: TRBJ2-5
clone_size: -
v_call: TRBV5-5
cdr3_nt: TGTGCCAGCCCTGTGCGCGGGGGGGGGCGTCGGGAGACCCAGTACTTC
cdr3_aa: CASPVRGGGRRETQYF

d_call: -
j_call: TRBJ2-1
clone_size: -
v_call: TRBV2
cdr3_nt: TGTGCCAGCAGTCGACTAGACGATGAGCAGTTCTTC
cdr3_aa: CASSRLDDEQFF

d_call: -
j_call: TRBJ1-1
clone_size: -
v_call: TRBV7-3
cdr3_nt: TGTGCCAGCAGCTCAGGGCTGAACACTGAAGCTTTCTTT
cdr3_aa: CASSSGLNTEAFF

d_call: TRBD2
j_call: TRBJ2-7
clone_size: -
v_call: TRBV7-9
cdr3_nt: TGTGCCAGCAGCCATCCTCGGGGGGGGGCGGCCGAGCAGTACTTC
cdr3_aa: CASSHPRGGAAEQYF

d_call: -
j_call: TRBJ1-5
clone_size: -
v_call: TRBV6-4
cdr3_nt: TGTGCCAGCAGTGACTCAGGCAGGGGTGAACAGCCCCAGCATTTT
cdr3_aa: CASSDSGRGEQPQHF

d_call: TRBD1
j_call: TRBJ2-7
clone_size: -
v_call: TRBV18
cdr3_nt: TGTGCCAGCTCACCACCATGGGACAGTAACACCTACGAGCAGTACTTC
cdr3_aa: CASSPPWDSNTYEQYF

d_call: -
j_call: TRBJ1-1
clone_size: -
v_call: TRBV4-2
cdr3_nt: TGTGCCAGCAGCCAAGTAAGGGGGATGAACACTGAAGCTTTCTTT
cdr3_aa: CASSQVRGMNTEAFF

d_call: -
j_call: TRBJ1-2
clone_size: -
v_call: TRBV9
cdr3_nt: TGTGCCAGCAGCGTAGTTGACGGGAACTATGGCTACACCTTC
cdr3_aa: CASSVVDGNYGYTF

d_call: TRBD2
j_call: TRBJ2-5
clone_size: -
v_call: TRBV27
cdr3_nt: TGTGCCAGCAGTTCAGTGGCTAGCGGGGGGGCAGAGACCCAGTACTTC
cdr3_aa: CASSSVASGGAETQYF

d_call: TRBD1
j_call: TRBJ2-7
clone_size: -
v_call: TRBV7-8
cdr3_nt: TGTGCCAGCAGCTTAGAGGGGGCTGCGGGCTACGAGCAGTACTTC
cdr3_aa: CASSLEGAAGYEQYF

d_call: -
j_call: TRBJ2-6
clone_size: -
v_call: TRBV7-9
cdr3_nt: TGTGCCAGCAGCTTAGTGCAGGGGGGCCTATCTGGGGCCAACGTCCTGACTTTC
cdr3_aa: CASSLVQGGLSGANVLTF

d_call: TRBD2
j_call: TRBJ2-1
clone_size: -
v_call: TRBV11-3
cdr3_nt: TGTGCCAGCAGCTTAGATCCCTGGGAGGGTGAGCAGTTCTTC
cdr3_aa: CASSLDPWEGEQFF

d_call: -
j_call: TRBJ1-2
clone_size: -
v_call: TRBV28
cdr3_nt: TGTGCCAGCGTCTCGACAGGATTCTCCTATGGCTACACCTTC
cdr3_aa: CASVSTGFSYGYTF

d_call: -
j_call: TRBJ2-1
clone_size: -
v_call: TRBV12-5
cdr3_nt: TGTGCTAGTGGTTTGGGCAGGAACTACAATGAGCAGTTCTTC
cdr3_aa: CASGLGRNYNEQFF

d_call: -
j_call: TRBJ1-2
clone_size: few
v_call: TRBV5-6
cdr3_nt: TGTGCCAGCAGCTTAAGAACAGGCTATGGCTACACCTTC
cdr3_aa: CASSLRTGYGYTF

d_call: -
j_call: TRBJ1-2
clone_size: once
v_call: TRBV4-1
cdr3_nt: TGCGCCAGCAGCCCTGGGATCGGGGAAGTTTATGGCTACACCTTC
cdr3_aa: CASSPGIGEVYGYTF

d_call: -
j_call: TRBJ1-6
clone_size: -
v_call: TRBV27
cdr3_nt: TGTGCCAGCAAAAGGGGTTATAATTCACCCCTCCACTTT
cdr3_aa: CASKRGYNSPLHF

d_call: TRBD1
j_call: TRBJ1-5
clone_size: few
v_call: TRBV7-9
cdr3_nt: TGTGCCAGCAGCTCAACAGGGGGCGCAGGGCAGCCCCAGCATTTT
cdr3_aa: CASSSTGGAGQPQHF

d_call: -
j_call: TRBJ1-2
clone_size: -
v_call: TRBV5-1
cdr3_nt: TGCGCCAGCAGCTTCGGGACTAACTATGGCTACACCTTC
cdr3_aa: CASSFGTNYGYTF

d_call: -
j_call: TRBJ1-5
clone_size: -
v_call: TRBV19
cdr3_nt: TGTGCCAGTAGTATCCGCGGCCCGGAGGGCAATCAGCCCCAGCATTTT
cdr3_aa: CASSIRGPEGNQPQHF

d_call: -
j_call: TRBJ2-1
clone_size: -
v_call: TRBV7-9
cdr3_nt: TGTGCCAGCAGCTTAAGTCAGGTTACCAATGAGCAGTTCTTC
cdr3_aa: CASSLSQVTNEQFF

d_call: TRBD1
j_call: TRBJ1-1
clone_size: -
v_call: TRBV13
cdr3_nt: TGTGCCAGCAGCCCGGCCGAGACAGGGGGGAACACTGAAGCTTTCTTT
cdr3_aa: CASSPAETGGNTEAFF

d_call: TRBD1
j_call: TRBJ2-5
clone_size: -
v_call: TRBV6-1
cdr3_nt: TGTGCCAGCAGCCAGGGGGGGACAGGGGTGAAGACCCAGTACTTC
cdr3_aa: CASSQGGTGVKTQYF